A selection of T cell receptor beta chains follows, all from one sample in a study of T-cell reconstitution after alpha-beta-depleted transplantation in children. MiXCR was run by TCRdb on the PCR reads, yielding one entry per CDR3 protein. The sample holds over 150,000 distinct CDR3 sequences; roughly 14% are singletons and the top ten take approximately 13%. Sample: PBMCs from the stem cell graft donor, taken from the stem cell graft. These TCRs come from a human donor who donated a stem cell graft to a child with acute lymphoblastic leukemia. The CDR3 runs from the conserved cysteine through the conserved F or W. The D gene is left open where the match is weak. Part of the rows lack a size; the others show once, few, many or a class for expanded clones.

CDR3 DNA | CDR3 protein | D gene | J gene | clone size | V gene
TGTGCCAGCTCACGTTTGGCTAGCGGGACCGAGCAGTACTTC | CASSRLASGTEQYF | TRBD2 | TRBJ2-7 | many | TRBV18
TGCGCCAGCAGCTGGACTAGCGGCACCGGGGAGCTGTTTTTT | CASSWTSGTGELFF | TRBD2 | TRBJ2-2 | many | TRBV5-1
TGTGCCAGCAGCTTAGAGGTCTATCACACAGATACGCAGTATTTT | CASSLEVYHTDTQYF | NA | TRBJ2-3 | many | TRBV7-9
TGTGCCAGCAGTTACTCGATTAGGGGAGGGGGAGAGACCCAGTACTTC | CASSYSIRGGGETQYF | NA | TRBJ2-5 | many | TRBV6-5
TGCAGTGCTAGAGAGGGGACAGGGGTCAATGAGCAGTTCTTC | CSAREGTGVNEQFF | TRBD1 | TRBJ2-1 | many | TRBV20-1
TGCAGCGCCAGCCACGGGAGGGCCACAGATACGCAGTATTTT | CSASHGRATDTQYF | TRBD2 | TRBJ2-3 | many | TRBV29-1
TGCGCCAGCAGCTTGATGGAAACGGGAGAGACCCAGTACTTC | CASSLMETGETQYF | NA | TRBJ2-5 | many | TRBV5-1
TGTGCCAGCAGCGACTACCCCTGGGGGGGCGCGAGCGCTGAAGCTTTCTTT | CASSDYPWGGASAEAFF | NA | TRBJ1-1 | many | TRBV12-3/TRBV12-4
TGTGCCAGCAGCCAAACAGGGGACGAGCAGTACTTC | CASSQTGDEQYF | TRBD1 | TRBJ2-7 | many | TRBV7-9
TGTGCCAGCAGTTTTAACCCTATCGCGGGGGAGCTGTTTTTT | CASSFNPIAGELFF | NA | TRBJ2-2 | many | TRBV28
TGCAGCGTTGCCGGGACAGGGGGCAGGGAGACCCAGTACTTC | CSVAGTGGRETQYF | TRBD1 | TRBJ2-5 | many | TRBV29-1
TGTGCCACCGGGCGGGGTATAGCTGAAGCTTTCTTT | CATGRGIAEAFF | NA | TRBJ1-1 | many | TRBV10-3
TGTGCCATCAGTGAGTACGGACTAGAATCCGGTGAGCAGTTCTTC | CAISEYGLESGEQFF | TRBD2 | TRBJ2-1 | many | TRBV10-3
TGTGCCAGCAGGTCATGGGATTTCCAGAGGACCGGGGAGCTGTTTTTT | CASRSWDFQRTGELFF | NA | TRBJ2-2 | NA | TRBV7-9
TGTGCCAGCAGCTCGGGACAAGGAAACACCATATATTTT | CASSSGQGNTIYF | NA | TRBJ1-3 | many | TRBV7-8
TGTGCCAGCAGCGGGGGCAGGGTCAGCAATCAGCCCCAGCATTTT | CASSGGRVSNQPQHF | NA | TRBJ1-5 | many | TRBV7-8
TGTGCCACCATCCGGGGGGCCCAAGAGACCCAGTACTTC | CATIRGAQETQYF | NA | TRBJ2-5 | many | TRBV24-1
TGTGCCATCAGTGAGGCTAAGGGGATACAGCCCCAGCATTTT | CAISEAKGIQPQHF | NA | TRBJ1-5 | few | TRBV10-3
TGCGCCAGCAGCAGGGGACAGGGGCCAACTTACGAGCAGTACTTC | CASSRGQGPTYEQYF | TRBD1 | TRBJ2-7 | many | TRBV5-1
TGCGCCAGCAGCCCCCGGACAGATGGGGACACTGAAGCTTTCTTT | CASSPRTDGDTEAFF | NA | TRBJ1-1 | many | TRBV5-1
TGTGCCAGCGGGGTTAGCGGGAGGTGGACTGGGTACAATGAGCAGTTCTTC | CASGVSGRWTGYNEQFF | TRBD2 | TRBJ2-1 | many | TRBV12-3/TRBV12-4
TGCGCCAGCAGCTTAATTCTCCAAGAGACCCAGTACTTC | CASSLILQETQYF | NA | TRBJ2-5 | NA | TRBV5-1
TGTGCCACCAGTGATTTGGGGGGATCCGGCCAAGAGACCCAGTACTTC | CATSDLGGSGQETQYF | NA | TRBJ2-5 | NA | TRBV24-1
TGTGCCAGCAGCCAAGAAGCAACGGGAGGGATTCTGACGCAGTATTTT | CASSQEATGGILTQYF | TRBD2 | TRBJ2-3 | many | TRBV3-1
TGCAGTGCTAGAGTCCCAGGGACAGGCTACAATGAGCAGTTCTTC | CSARVPGTGYNEQFF | TRBD1 | TRBJ2-1 | few | TRBV20-1
TGCGCCAGCAGCTTGGTGGGCCAAAGCTCCTACAATGAGCAGTTCTTC | CASSLVGQSSYNEQFF | NA | TRBJ2-1 | NA | TRBV5-1
TGTGCCAGCAGCCAGGACTTCTACAGCAATCAGCCCCAGCATTTT | CASSQDFYSNQPQHF | NA | TRBJ1-5 | few | TRBV5-5
TGTGCCAGCAGTTACTCCGCCCGGGCGGGGGAGCTGTTTTTT | CASSYSARAGELFF | NA | TRBJ2-2 | many | TRBV6-5
TGTGCCAGCTCTCCCTACCAAGATACGCAGTATTTT | CASSPYQDTQYF | NA | TRBJ2-3 | few | TRBV7-2
TGTGCCAGCAGTTTAGGGGCGCAGCCCCAGCATTTT | CASSLGAQPQHF | NA | TRBJ1-5 | many | TRBV28
TGTGCCATCAGTGACCGCGGGAGAACCTTGGGCGAGCAGTACTTC | CAISDRGRTLGEQYF | TRBD2 | TRBJ2-7 | few | TRBV10-3
TGTGCCAGCAGTTTGGTTGGGGACTACAATGAGCAGTTCTTC | CASSLVGDYNEQFF | NA | TRBJ2-1 | many | TRBV12-3/TRBV12-4
TGTGCCACCTCAGGGATTAGGGATCAGCCCCAGCATTTT | CATSGIRDQPQHF | NA | TRBJ1-5 | NA | TRBV12-3/TRBV12-4
TGCGCCAGCAGCCAAATCCGACCGGGAGGGGACAGAGCTTTCTTT | CASSQIRPGGDRAFF | TRBD1 | TRBJ1-1 | many | TRBV4-1
TGTGCCAGCGGACGTACATATGGCGATGAGCAGTTCTTC | CASGRTYGDEQFF | NA | TRBJ2-1 | few | TRBV5-4
TGCGCCAGCAGTGAGTCGATGACAGGGGGCTACGAGCAGTACTTC | CASSESMTGGYEQYF | TRBD1 | TRBJ2-7 | many | TRBV10-1
TGTGCCAGCAGCTTACGGAGCACTGAAGCTTTCTTT | CASSLRSTEAFF | NA | TRBJ1-1 | many | TRBV7-8
TGCAGTGCTAGCTGTATCGCGGGAAGGTCCTACAATGAGCAGTTCTTC | CSASCIAGRSYNEQFF | NA | TRBJ2-1 | few | TRBV20-1
TGTGCCAGCAGCCATTTTAGCGGGTCCAGCTCCTACAATGAGCAGTTCTTC | CASSHFSGSSSYNEQFF | TRBD2 | TRBJ2-1 | NA | TRBV3-1
TGTGCCAGCAGCTTACTCGGGGTAGACTATGGCTACACCTTC | CASSLLGVDYGYTF | NA | TRBJ1-2 | NA | TRBV7-8
TGTGCCAGCAGCTCGAATCAGGGGAGTAATGAAAAACTGTTTTTT | CASSSNQGSNEKLFF | NA | TRBJ1-4 | NA | TRBV7-1
TGTGCCAGCAGTTTGGGGAGGGGTCAAGGGACCCAGTACTTC | CASSLGRGQGTQYF | TRBD2 | TRBJ2-5 | many | TRBV12-3/TRBV12-4
TGTGCCAGCAGTGAAGCGAGCTCTTGGCGGACTAATGAAAAACTGTTTTTT | CASSEASSWRTNEKLFF | NA | TRBJ1-4 | many | TRBV2
TGTGCCAGCAGTGACCTGGGCCCCGAGCAGTACTTC | CASSDLGPEQYF | NA | TRBJ2-7 | many | TRBV12-3/TRBV12-4
TGTGCCAGCAGCTTGACAGGCGGGTGGGATGAGCAGTTCTTC | CASSLTGGWDEQFF | NA | TRBJ2-1 | NA | TRBV5-5
TGCGCCAGCAGCTTGCAGGCAGGGCCCTACGAGCAGTACTTC | CASSLQAGPYEQYF | NA | TRBJ2-7 | many | TRBV5-1
TGTGCCAGCAGCCCCTGGACTAGCGGGGGCACAGATACGCAGTATTTT | CASSPWTSGGTDTQYF | TRBD2 | TRBJ2-3 | many | TRBV7-8
TGTGCCAGCAGGTGGGACACCACTGAAAAACTGTTTTTT | CASRWDTTEKLFF | NA | TRBJ1-4 | many | TRBV12-3/TRBV12-4
TGCAGTGCTCGGGACTTCAACTATGGCTACACCTTC | CSARDFNYGYTF | NA | TRBJ1-2 | few | TRBV20-1
TGTGCCAGTAAGACCGGACAATCGGGCTATGGCTACACCTTC | CASKTGQSGYGYTF | NA | TRBJ1-2 | many | TRBV19